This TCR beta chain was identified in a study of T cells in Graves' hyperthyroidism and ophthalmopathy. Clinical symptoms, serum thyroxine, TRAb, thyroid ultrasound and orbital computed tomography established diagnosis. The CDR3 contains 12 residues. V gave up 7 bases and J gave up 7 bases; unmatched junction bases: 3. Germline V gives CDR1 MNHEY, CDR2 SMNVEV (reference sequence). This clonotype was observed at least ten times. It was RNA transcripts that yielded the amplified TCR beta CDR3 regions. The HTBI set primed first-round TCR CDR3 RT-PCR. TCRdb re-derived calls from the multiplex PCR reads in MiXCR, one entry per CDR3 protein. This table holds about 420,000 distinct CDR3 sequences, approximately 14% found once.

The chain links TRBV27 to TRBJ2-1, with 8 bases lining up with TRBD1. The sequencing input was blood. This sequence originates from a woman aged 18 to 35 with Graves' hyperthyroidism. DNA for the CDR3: TGTGCCAGCATTAACAGGGGGAATGAGCAGTTCTTC. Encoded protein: CASINRGNEQFF.